The 10 T cell receptor beta chains given below trace back to one sample, sequenced in a study of shared clonotypes between healthy human individuals. Profiled with immunoSEQ multiplex PCR; TCRdb holds only in-frame clones, not every one. The repertoire includes 2,500,000 or so clones, approximately 93% of them detected once, and approximately 0.37% sits in the top ten. Sequenced input: naive CD4+ T cells from PBMCs. Subset noted: CD45RA+ positively selected. The receptors originated from a man younger than 35 in good health. Some clones in this sample may be carry-over from other donors' samples.

The rearrangement links TRBV5-4 to TRBJ2-7, with D maybe TRBD2 (6 bases). The V end was cut by 7 bases, the J end by 2 bases, with 19 bases between. The CDR3 contains 15 residues. CDR1 SGHNT and CDR2 YYREEE come from the germline V gene (reference sequence). Here the CDR3 reads CASYEGGDGTYEQYF. Here the CDR3 DNA reads TGTGCCAGCTATGAGGGCGGGGATGGTACCTACGAGCAGTACTTC.

The V call is TRBV6-1, the J call TRBJ1-1; tentatively, D is TRBD1 (5 bases). The CDR3 consists of 13 residues. Germline CDR1 is MNHNS and CDR2 is SASEGT. Trimming took 3 bases from V and 4 from J, leaving 9 bases between them. CDR3 residues: CASSDGGGTEAFF. In DNA, the CDR3 is TGTGCCAGCAGTGACGGGGGAGGCACTGAAGCTTTCTTT.

This clone came up once. The chain carries TRBV7-8 and TRBJ2-5; TRBD1 matches 8 bases. Looked up from germline, CDR1 is SGHVS and CDR2 is FQNEAQ. The length of the CDR3 is 13 residues. Trimming removed 5 bases from V and 5 bases from J; junction bases left unmatched: 4. The CDR3 nucleotides read TGTGCCAGCAGCCCAGGGGGCGAGGAGACCCAGTACTTC. This translates into CASSPGGEETQYF.

The CDR3, as DNA: TGTGCCACCAGCAGAGGGGGTAGCGGGAGGGTGGTTGAGCAGTTCTTC. As protein: CATSRGGSGRVVEQFF. This sequence joins TRBV15 and TRBJ2-1; 11 nucleotides agree with TRBD2. Germline V lookup: CDR1 LNHNV, CDR2 YYDKDF (reference sequence). Losses at the gene ends were 1 base for V and 9 bases for J; bases not matched to a gene: 8. This CDR3 region has 16 residues.

The rearrangement links TRBV29-1 to TRBJ2-7, with D uncertain. Between the trimmed V and J ends, which lost 6 bases and 3 bases, there was a span of 9 bases. Germline values: CDR1 SQVTM, CDR2 ANQGSEA. CDR3 size: 11 residues. The CDR3 DNA is TGCAGCGTGAAGGGCTACTACGAGCAGTACTTC. It encodes CSVKGYYEQYF.

CDR3 bases: TGTGCCAGCAGCTTCCAACCGAACACTGAAGCTTTCTTT. Translating gives CASSFQPNTEAFF. The chain carries TRBV9 and TRBJ1-1; D not resolved. The CDR3 spans 13 residues. V was clipped by 4 bases and J by 1 base, with 8 bases between them. CDR1 is SGDLS and CDR2 is YYNGEE in the germline V gene.

The chain has TRBV19 and TRBJ2-7; D is unclear. In germline, CDR1 is LNHDA, CDR2 SQIVND (reference sequence). The CDR3 contains 13 residues. V was cut by 8 bases and J by 3 bases, with 14 bases left in between. DNA of the CDR3: TGTGCCAGTGCGGACGGAGAAAACTACGAGCAGTACTTC. Amino acids: CASADGENYEQYF.

The V call is TRBV19, the J call TRBJ1-1, with D perhaps matching TRBD1 (6 bases). The length of the CDR3 is 14 residues. Per the germline V gene, CDR1 is LNHDA and CDR2 is SQIVND (reference sequence). With 4 bases removed from V and 0 bases from J, the gap between germline ends came to 9 bases. The CDR3 sequence is CASSKTGVNTEAFF. DNA of the CDR3: TGTGCCAGTAGTAAGACAGGCGTGAACACTGAAGCTTTCTTT.

The chain combines TRBV10-3 with TRBJ2-3; the match to TRBD2 covers 10 bases. Looked up from germline, CDR1 is ENHRY and CDR2 is SYGVKD. The CDR3 covers 14 residues. V lost 10 bases, J lost 4 bases, and 8 bases stayed unmatched. The CDR3: CATSASGSSDTQYF. In DNA, the CDR3 is TGTGCCACGTCGGCTAGCGGGAGTTCAGATACGCAGTATTTT.

The gene calls are TRBV18 and TRBJ1-3; 10 bases line up with TRBD1. The V segment lost 4 bases and the J segment 7 bases; nucleotides outside the gene matches: 4. The CDR3 runs to 14 residues. CDR1 KGHSH and CDR2 LQKENI come from the germline V gene. The CDR3 sequence: CASSRETGGNTIYF. The CDR3 nucleotides read TGTGCCAGCTCACGTGAGACAGGGGGCAACACCATATATTTT.